This T cell receptor beta chain was recorded in a study of control samples from healthy donors and cancer patients. This table comes from immunoSEQ multiplex PCR, and its TCRdb copy is limited to in-frame clones, with some not included. The sample contains about 100,000 clones, about 90% of which appear only once. Germline V gene lookup returns CDR1 SGHTA and CDR2 FQGNSA. J was trimmed by 6 bases and V by 5 bases; bases with no gene match: 8. This CDR3 contains 15 residues. The chain has TRBV7-2 and TRBJ2-2; TRBD2 matches at 8 bases. The sequencing sample was made of blood. The clonotype was recovered from a woman in her forties or fifties in good health. The CDR3 reads CASSAAGAAPGELFF. The CDR3 region has the DNA TGTGCCAGCAGCGCAGCGGGAGCGGCCCCCGGGGAGCTGTTTTTT.